The present TCR beta chain was sequenced within a study of T cell responses to AZD1222 COVID-19 vaccine. Study information: It was second doses at about 4 or about 12 weeks that were pooled. Regarding the study as a whole: Baseline antibody screening turned up just six or seven seropositive AZD1222 recipients. Nearly half of unique spike-specific TCRs reportedly avoided B.1.351 and B.1.1.7 mutated regions. Spike-specific TCR breadth and depth were elevated following two AZD1222 doses.

A note on this clone: No antigen is known for it.

Profiled with immunoSEQ multiplex PCR; TCRdb holds only in-frame clones, not every one. The data hold 95,000 to 150,000 clones, with more than 75% observed a single time. Per germline, CDR1 SGHAT and CDR2 FQDESV (reference sequence). Trimming pared 5 bases from V and 5 bases from J, leaving 12 bases between. The CDR3 runs to 13 residues. The chain couples TRBV11-1 to TRBJ2-5; no definite D call. The sample in question was peripheral blood, obtained on day 0 of AZD1222 vaccination. This clonotype was obtained from an adult in good health. CDR3 bases: TGTGCCAGCAGCCGCTTTGGAGTGGAGACCCAGTACTTC. This codes for CASSRFGVETQYF.